The rows below give T cell receptor beta chains drawn from one sample of a study of cytomegalovirus exposure and HLA in healthy donors. TCRdb's table, derived via immunoSEQ multiplex PCR, lists solely in-frame clones and lacks some. The data hold approximately 120,000 clones, with roughly 74% observed a single time. The sequencing sample was made of PBMCs. Receptors originate from a woman aged 45-60 years in good health and CMV-seropositive. Each CDR3 is given with its conserved first and last residue. D genes are given only for firm matches. The size entry is marked missing in some rows and otherwise reads once, few, many or a size class.

j_call	d_call	clone_size	v_call	cdr3_nt	cdr3_aa
TRBJ2-4	TRBD1	-	TRBV7-2	TGTGCCAGCAGCAACCCCGGGACAGGGTGGAACATTCAGTACTTC	CASSNPGTGWNIQYF
TRBJ2-1	-	-	TRBV9	TGTGCCAGCAGCCCCAGTTCGCTGGCTTACAATGAGCAGTTCTTC	CASSPSSLAYNEQFF
TRBJ1-2	TRBD1	-	TRBV5-1	TGCGCCAGCAGCCCTGCGGGACAGGGGTATGGCTACACCTTC	CASSPAGQGYGYTF
TRBJ1-4	TRBD1	-	TRBV18	TGTGCCAGCTCACCAGTACAGGGGGCTCAGGAAAAACTGTTTTTT	CASSPVQGAQEKLFF
TRBJ2-3	-	-	TRBV6-5	TGTGCCAGCAGTTCAAGGCGGGGCACAGATACGCAGTATTTT	CASSSRRGTDTQYF
TRBJ2-7	TRBD1	once	TRBV10-3	TGTGCCATCGGCCAAGACAGGGATGACGAGCAGTACTTC	CAIGQDRDDEQYF
TRBJ2-7	TRBD1	-	TRBV6-5	TGTGCCAGCCGTAGGAACAGGGGCTACGAGCAGTACTTC	CASRRNRGYEQYF
TRBJ1-2	TRBD1	-	TRBV7-8	TGTGCCAGCAGCGAACAGGGGGTTTATGGAGGCTACACCTTC	CASSEQGVYGGYTF
TRBJ2-2	-	-	TRBV7-4	TGTGCCAGCAGCTTGAAGGGGGCGAACACCGGGGAGCTGTTTTTT	CASSLKGANTGELFF
TRBJ2-1	-	once	TRBV28	TGTGCCAGCAGTCCGACAGGGAGGTCTCGGGAACCCTACAATGAGCAGTTCTTC	CASSPTGRSREPYNEQFF
TRBJ2-2	TRBD2	few	TRBV10-3	TGTGCCAGCGGACTAGCGGGGGGCGCGAACACCGGGGAGCTGTTTTTT	CASGLAGGANTGELFF
TRBJ1-2	TRBD1	-	TRBV29-1	TGCAGCGCCGACCTGACAGGGTTGTTTGGCTACACCTTC	CSADLTGLFGYTF
TRBJ2-1	TRBD2	-	TRBV5-1	TGCGCCAGCAGCTTAGCGGGGGCCTACAATGAGCAGTTCTTC	CASSLAGAYNEQFF
TRBJ2-2	TRBD1	-	TRBV7-2	TGTGCCAGCAGCATGGGACAGACCGGGGAGCTGTTTTTT	CASSMGQTGELFF
TRBJ1-1	-	-	TRBV5-1	TGCGCCAGCAGCCGCGTATCTGGGGCAGATAGTTTATTGGTCACTGAAGCTTTCTTT	CASSRVSGADSLLVTEAFF
TRBJ1-1	-	-	TRBV11-2	TGTGCCAGCAGCGTAGATGTTCAGGGTAAAGCTTTCTTT	CASSVDVQGKAFF
TRBJ2-7	-	once	TRBV7-6	TGTGCCAGCACCGTTCGGCAGGGTGGGGTCGAGCAGTACTTC	CASTVRQGGVEQYF
TRBJ2-3	-	-	TRBV6-4	TGTGCCAGCAGTGACGACGCAGGGGTTACGCAGTATTTT	CASSDDAGVTQYF
TRBJ2-3	-	few	TRBV18	TGTGCCAGCGCGGCAGGGGAAGCAGATACGCAGTATTTT	CASAAGEADTQYF
TRBJ2-1	TRBD2	-	TRBV5-1	TGCGCCAGCAGCTTTTCGGGACTAAGGAACAATGAGCAGTTCTTC	CASSFSGLRNNEQFF
TRBJ2-7	TRBD1	-	TRBV19	TGTGCCAGTAGACCCCGGGACAGGGGGCAAGGGTACGAGCAGTACTTC	CASRPRDRGQGYEQYF
TRBJ2-6	-	-	TRBV21-1	TGTGCCAGCAGCCCTTCCCGGACAGCTGGGGCCAACGTCCTGACTTTC	CASSPSRTAGANVLTF
TRBJ1-1	-	-	TRBV7-9	TGTGCCAGCAGCTATATCGGAGGCACTGAAGCTTTCTTT	CASSYIGGTEAFF
TRBJ2-3	TRBD2	-	TRBV4-2	TGTGCCAGCAGCCAAGGCAGCGGGGGAAGAGATACGCAGTATTTT	CASSQGSGGRDTQYF
TRBJ1-5	-	-	TRBV28	TGTGCCAGCAGTTACGGACAGCGCGGCAAAAGTCAGCCCCAGCATTTT	CASSYGQRGKSQPQHF
TRBJ1-2	-	few	TRBV29-1	TGCAGCGTCCAAGACGGGTACGGCTACACCTTC	CSVQDGYGYTF
TRBJ2-3	-	-	TRBV7-9	TGTGCCAGCAGCTCGACCTTGGAGGGTCGAGATACGCAGTATTTT	CASSSTLEGRDTQYF
TRBJ1-5	TRBD1	-	TRBV6-1	TGTGCCAGCAGTGTGGGACAGGGAGGCAATCAGCCCCAGCATTTT	CASSVGQGGNQPQHF
TRBJ1-2	-	-	TRBV5-1	TGCGCCAGCAGCTTAGGGGGTACCAACTATGGCTACACCTTC	CASSLGGTNYGYTF
TRBJ2-7	-	few	TRBV5-4	TGTGCCAGCAGCTTTGGCCGACTCGAGCAGTACTTC	CASSFGRLEQYF
TRBJ2-2	-	-	TRBV18	TGTGCCAGCTCACCACCGGGCAGCTTGAACACCGGGGAGCTGTTTTTT	CASSPPGSLNTGELFF
TRBJ1-1	-	-	TRBV10-3	TGTGCCACCAGCCCCACGGTGGACACTGAAGCTTTCTTT	CATSPTVDTEAFF
TRBJ2-2	-	-	TRBV28	TGTGCCAGCACCCCTTCTTATTTGACCGGGGAGCTGTTTTTT	CASTPSYLTGELFF
TRBJ2-2	-	few	TRBV7-7	TGTGCCAGCAGCCGAACAGGGCTAACAAACACCGGGGAGCTGTTTTTT	CASSRTGLTNTGELFF
TRBJ2-1	-	-	TRBV9	TGTGCCAGCAGTGGGACACCCCGAAACAATGAGCAGTTCTTC	CASSGTPRNNEQFF
TRBJ1-5	-	once	TRBV2	TGTGCCAGCAGAGTCGGACAGTCTAATCAGCCCCAGCATTTT	CASRVGQSNQPQHF
TRBJ2-2	-	-	TRBV9	TGTGCCAGCAGCCCCCCCGCCCGGGGATCGGTCCCCGGGGAGCTGTTTTTT	CASSPPARGSVPGELFF
TRBJ1-4	-	-	TRBV4-2	TGTGCCAGCAGCCAATTCGGGGGGCAAACTAATGAAAAACTGTTTTTT	CASSQFGGQTNEKLFF
TRBJ2-5	TRBD1	once	TRBV9	TGTGCCAGCAGCGTCCGGACAGGGGGCTTCGAGACCCAGTACTTC	CASSVRTGGFETQYF
TRBJ2-3	TRBD2	-	TRBV9	TGTGCCAGCAGCGCCCTAGCGGGGGGGGTTACAGATACGCAGTATTTT	CASSALAGGVTDTQYF
TRBJ2-3	-	-	TRBV5-1	TGCGCCAGCAGGGCGGGACCCCGCACAGATACGCAGTATTTT	CASRAGPRTDTQYF
TRBJ1-5	TRBD1	-	TRBV28	TGTGCCAGCAGTTTGGGACAGCTCAATCAGCCCCAGCATTTT	CASSLGQLNQPQHF
TRBJ2-1	-	-	TRBV7-2	TGTGCCAGCAGCTTGGTGGGAGGGGGGATTTCTTGGGATGAGCAGTTCTTC	CASSLVGGGISWDEQFF
TRBJ2-7	-	-	TRBV30	TGTGCCCCCAGTGTAGAAAATAGGGGGACTACTAGCTCCTACGAGCAGTACTTC	CAPSVENRGTTSSYEQYF
TRBJ1-5	TRBD1	-	TRBV28	TGTGCCAGCAGTTCGGGACAGCAGCCCCAGCATTTT	CASSSGQQPQHF
TRBJ2-7	-	few	TRBV4-1	TGCGCCAGCAGCCCCCGGGATTTTAGTGCAGGGGGGACCTACGAGCAGTACTTC	CASSPRDFSAGGTYEQYF
TRBJ2-7	-	-	TRBV4-1	TGCGCCAGCAGCCAGGCCGGGACGGGGGTCTTGGAGCAGTACTTC	CASSQAGTGVLEQYF
TRBJ2-5	-	-	TRBV10-2	TGCGCCAGCAGTGTGGGTTGGGGGCCGGAGACCCAGTACTTC	CASSVGWGPETQYF
TRBJ1-3	-	-	TRBV2	TGTGCCAGCAGGCCTACCGGGGGGCCTGGAAACACCATATATTTT	CASRPTGGPGNTIYF
TRBJ2-3	-	-	TRBV7-3	TGTGCCAGCCGGGGGGCCTTAAGCACAGATACGCAGTATTTT	CASRGALSTDTQYF
TRBJ2-3	TRBD2	-	TRBV5-6	TGTGCCAGCAGCCAGAGGGGATCGAGACTAGCCTCCACAGATACGCAGTATTTT	CASSQRGSRLASTDTQYF